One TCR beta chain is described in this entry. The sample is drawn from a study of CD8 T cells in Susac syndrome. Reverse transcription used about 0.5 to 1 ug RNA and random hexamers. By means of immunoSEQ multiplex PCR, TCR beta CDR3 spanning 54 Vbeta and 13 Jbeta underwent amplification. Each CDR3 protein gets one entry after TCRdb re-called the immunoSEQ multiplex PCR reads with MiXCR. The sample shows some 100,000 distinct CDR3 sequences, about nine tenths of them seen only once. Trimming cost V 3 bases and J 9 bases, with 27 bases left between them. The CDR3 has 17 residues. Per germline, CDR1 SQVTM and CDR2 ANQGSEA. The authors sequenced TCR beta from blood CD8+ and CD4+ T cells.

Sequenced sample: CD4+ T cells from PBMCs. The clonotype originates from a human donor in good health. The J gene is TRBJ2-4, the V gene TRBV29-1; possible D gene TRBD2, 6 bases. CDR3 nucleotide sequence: TGCAGCGTTGATTTTAAACCCCTCCGGGAGAATATATCCATTCAGTACTTC. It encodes CSVDFKPLRENISIQYF.